The 10 T cell receptor beta chains below were found in one sample sequenced in a study of blood T cell repertoires in COVID-19. Profiled with immunoSEQ multiplex PCR; TCRdb holds only in-frame clones, not every one. This table has 200,000 to 250,000 clones, around 89% appearing once. Sequencing was performed on PBMCs or T cells enriched from blood (not recorded which). The receptors were sampled from a woman aged 25 to 39 who had recovered from COVID-19.

Here the CDR3 DNA reads TGTGCCAGCAGCTTAAACGGAGCGGCGAACACCGGGGAGCTGTTTTTT. This encodes CASSLNGAANTGELFF. The chain uses TRBV7-3 and TRBJ2-2; TRBD2 might be the D (5 bases). The V end lost 1 base, the J end lost 0 bases, and 9 bases lay between the germline ends. CDR1 is SGHTA, CDR2 FQGTGA, per germline. The CDR3 totals 16 residues.

This clone has a single count. The rearrangement joins TRBV29-1 to TRBJ1-1, with D hard to call. V gave up 4 bases and J gave up 7 bases, with 10 bases separating them. The germline gives CDR1 SQVTM, CDR2 ANQGSEA. This CDR3 contains 11 residues. The CDR3 spells CSVGQAIEAFF. The CDR3 region has the DNA TGCAGCGTTGGTCAGGCTATTGAAGCTTTCTTT.

The V and J genes are TRBV13 and TRBJ1-2; D not certain. The CDR3 has 14 residues. In germline, CDR1 is PRHDT, CDR2 FYEKMQ (reference sequence). Trimming pared 5 bases from V and 4 bases from J, leaving 14 bases between. CDR3 nucleotides: TGTGCCAGCAGCCCCCAAGGAGGACCCTATGGCTACACCTTC. This codes for CASSPQGGPYGYTF. The full variable domain, with the rest looked up from reference TRBV13 and TRBJ1-2, is AAGVIQSPRHLIKEKRETATLKCYPIPRHDTVYWYQQGPGQDPQFLISFYEKMQSDKGSIPDRFSAQQFSDYHSELNMSSLELGDSALYFCASSPQGGPYGYTFGSGTRLTVV.

The genes are TRBV19 and TRBJ1-5; 8 bases line up with TRBD1. V gave up 7 bases and J gave up 4 bases; unmatched junction bases: 9. The germline gives CDR1 LNHDA, CDR2 SQIVND (reference sequence). The CDR3 runs to 15 residues. CDR3 coding DNA: TGTGCCAGTACTCTGACAGGGGATGAGAATCAGCCCCAGCATTTT. Protein sequence: CASTLTGDENQPQHF.

The chain couples TRBV29-1 to TRBJ1-1; D is undetermined. The ends were cut back, 0 bases at V and 2 bases at J, with 4 bases in the middle. There are 12 residues in the CDR3. Germline CDR1 is SQVTM and CDR2 is ANQGSEA. CDR3 loop: CSVEDLNTEAFF. CDR3 DNA sequence: TGCAGCGTTGAAGATTTAAACACTGAAGCTTTCTTT.

The chain carries TRBV11-2 and TRBJ1-4; TRBD1 agrees at 7 bases. This CDR3 contains 16 residues. J lost 4 bases, V lost 2 bases, and 7 bases had no gene match. CDR1 and CDR2 from the germline V gene are SGHAT and FQNNGV. The CDR3 coding sequence is TGTGCCAGCAGCTTAACCGGGACAGTGATTAATGAAAAACTGTTTTTT. Its translation: CASSLTGTVINEKLFF.

The chain carries TRBV7-2 and TRBJ2-7, with 12 bases matching TRBD2. The CDR3 runs 17 residues. Germline values: CDR1 SGHTA, CDR2 FQGNSA. V shed 8 bases and J 7 bases; nucleotides not matched to a gene: 18. In DNA, the CDR3 is TGTGCCAGCGTTGGGACTAGCGGGTTAATGCACCCCGGGGAGCAGTACTTC. This encodes CASVGTSGLMHPGEQYF.

The rearrangement joins TRBV13 to TRBJ2-2, with D possibly matching TRBD2 (6 bases). The length of the CDR3 is 15 residues. Per germline, CDR1 PRHDT and CDR2 FYEKMQ (reference sequence). Deletions cut 8 bases from V and 0 bases from J, with 13 bases between. The CDR3, as DNA: TGTGCCAGCGGATCCCGCGGGACGAACACCGGGGAGCTGTTTTTT. Translated, it gives CASGSRGTNTGELFF.

The V call is TRBV13, the J call TRBJ1-1; TRBD1 agrees at 9 bases. This CDR3 contains 14 residues. Looked up from germline, CDR1 is PRHDT and CDR2 is FYEKMQ (reference sequence). J was trimmed by 10 bases and V by 4 bases; bases with no gene match: 10. CDR3 loop: CASSSGQGLGRAFF. The CDR3, as DNA: TGTGCCAGCAGCTCTGGACAGGGGTTGGGGCGAGCTTTCTTT.

This clone was seen once. The chain links TRBV29-1 to TRBJ1-5; possibly TRBD1 for D (6 bases). Trimming pared 6 bases from V and 3 bases from J, leaving 12 bases between. This CDR3 has 13 amino acids. Germline values: CDR1 SQVTM, CDR2 ANQGSEA. CDR3 sequence: CSVVDRNNQPQHF. CDR3 nucleotide sequence: TGCAGCGTCGTGGACAGAAACAATCAGCCCCAGCATTTT.